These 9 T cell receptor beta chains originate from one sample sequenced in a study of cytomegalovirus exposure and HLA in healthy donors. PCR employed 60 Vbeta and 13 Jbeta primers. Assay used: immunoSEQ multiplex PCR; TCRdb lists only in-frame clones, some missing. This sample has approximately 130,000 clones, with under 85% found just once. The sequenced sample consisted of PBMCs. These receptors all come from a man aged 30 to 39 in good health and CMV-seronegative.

The CDR3 loop reads CASSSRGRRGYTF. CDR3 coding DNA: TGTGCCAGCAGTTCCAGGGGGCGGAGAGGCTACACCTTC. The rearrangement links TRBV11-1 to TRBJ1-2, with TRBD1 identical over 8 bases. Germline trimming cut 6 bases from V and 8 bases from J; bases unmatched to any gene: 8. The CDR3 spans 13 residues. Germline V gene lookup returns CDR1 SGHAT and CDR2 FQDESV (reference sequence).

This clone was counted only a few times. In DNA, the CDR3 is TGCGCCAGCAGCTTCGGCGCTACTAGCGGGGCAGGTAATGAGCAGTTCTTC. This sequence encodes CASSFGATSGAGNEQFF. The chain is built from TRBV5-1 and TRBJ2-1; 10 bases are shared with TRBD2. The CDR3 runs to 17 residues. Per germline, CDR1 SGHRS and CDR2 YFSETQ. J gave up 7 bases and V 2 bases, and 12 bases lay outside the gene matches. Full variable domain (rest looked up from reference TRBV5-1 and TRBJ2-1): KAGVTQTPRYLIKTRGQQVTLSCSPISGHRSVSWYQQTPGQGLQFLFEYFSETQRNKGNFPGRFSGRQFSNSRSEMNVSTLELGDSALYLCASSFGATSGAGNEQFFGPGTRLTVL.

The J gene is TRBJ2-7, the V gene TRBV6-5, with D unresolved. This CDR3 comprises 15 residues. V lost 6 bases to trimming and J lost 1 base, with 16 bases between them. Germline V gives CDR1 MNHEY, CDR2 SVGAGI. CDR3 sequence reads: CASSRSRSGSYEQYF. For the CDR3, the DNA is TGTGCCAGCAGCCGCTCCAGGTCCGGTTCCTACGAGCAGTACTTC.

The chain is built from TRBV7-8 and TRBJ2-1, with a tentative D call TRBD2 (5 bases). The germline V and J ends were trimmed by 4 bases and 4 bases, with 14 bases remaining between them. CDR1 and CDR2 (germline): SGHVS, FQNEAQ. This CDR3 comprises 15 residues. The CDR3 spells CASSSWELNYNEQFF. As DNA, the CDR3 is TGTGCCAGCAGCTCGTGGGAGCTTAATTACAATGAGCAGTTCTTC.

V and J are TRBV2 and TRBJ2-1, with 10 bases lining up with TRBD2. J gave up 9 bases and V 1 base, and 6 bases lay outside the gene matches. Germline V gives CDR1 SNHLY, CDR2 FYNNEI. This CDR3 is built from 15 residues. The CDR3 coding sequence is TGTGCCAGCAGTGAAGGCCAGCGGGGGGGCCTTGAGCAGTTCTTC. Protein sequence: CASSEGQRGGLEQFF.

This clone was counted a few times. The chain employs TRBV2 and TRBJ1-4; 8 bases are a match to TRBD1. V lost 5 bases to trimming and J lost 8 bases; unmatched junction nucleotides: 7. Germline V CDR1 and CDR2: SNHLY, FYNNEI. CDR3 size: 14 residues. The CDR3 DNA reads TGTGCCAGCAGTCTTGACAGGGGCGGAGAAAAACTGTTTTTT. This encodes CASSLDRGGEKLFF.

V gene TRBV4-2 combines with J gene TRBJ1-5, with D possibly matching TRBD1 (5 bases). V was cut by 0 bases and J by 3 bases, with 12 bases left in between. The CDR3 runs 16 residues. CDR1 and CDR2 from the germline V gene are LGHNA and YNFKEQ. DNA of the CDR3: TGTGCCAGCAGCCAAGATCTTAGACAGTACAATCAGCCCCAGCATTTT. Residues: CASSQDLRQYNQPQHF.

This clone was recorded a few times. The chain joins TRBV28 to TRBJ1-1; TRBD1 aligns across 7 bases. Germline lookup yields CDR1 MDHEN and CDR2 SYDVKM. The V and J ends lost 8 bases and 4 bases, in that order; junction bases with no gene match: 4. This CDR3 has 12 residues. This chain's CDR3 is CASYTGATEAFF. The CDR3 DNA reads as TGTGCCAGCTACACAGGGGCCACTGAAGCTTTCTTT.

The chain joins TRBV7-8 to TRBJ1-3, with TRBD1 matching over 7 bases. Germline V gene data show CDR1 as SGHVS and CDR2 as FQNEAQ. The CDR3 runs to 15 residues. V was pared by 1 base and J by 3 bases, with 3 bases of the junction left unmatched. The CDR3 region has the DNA TGTGCCAGCAGCTTAGAAGGGGGCTTTGGAAACACCATATATTTT. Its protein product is CASSLEGGFGNTIYF.